This TCR beta chain stems from a study of T-cell memory formation after mild COVID-19. From the 5' RACE reads, TCRdb called clonotypes with MiXCR, one entry per CDR3 protein. The top ten clones hold about a fifth of a sample with hundreds of thousands of distinct CDR3 sequences, about an eighth of them seen once. This clonotype has at least ten counts. The antigen remains undetermined. Findings of the study overall: Prior to infection, memory already included some responding clones, suggesting cross-reactive memory joined. The CD4+ clones that contracted clustered mainly within CM and EM, and the CD8+ clones concentrated in EMRA.

CDR1 SGDLS and CDR2 YYNGEE come from the germline V gene. V lost 3 bases, J lost 12 bases, and 9 bases stayed unmatched. The CDR3 loop spans 13 amino acids. The sequenced sample consisted of PBMCs or a T cell subset sorted from them (not recorded which). The chain employs TRBV9 and TRBJ2-1; 7 positions agree with TRBD1. This sequence was found in a man aged 18 to 30 who had mild COVID-19 (a few samples of this study predate the infection). Cell type and time point are not known. The CDR3 sequence: CASSGPLTGPQFF. The DNA of the CDR3 is TGTGCCAGCAGCGGGCCCCTGACAGGGCCGCAGTTCTTC.